These 26 T cell receptor beta chains were all obtained from the same sample, sequenced in a study of blood T cell repertoires in COVID-19. The assay was immunoSEQ multiplex PCR, and TCRdb's table has in-frame clones only and misses some. The table includes 50,000 or so clones, approximately 80% detected once. The sample consisted of peripheral blood. The source of these receptors is a human donor with active or convalescent COVID-19. The donor label of this sample is uncertain.

This clone was detected once. The V and J genes are TRBV10-3 and TRBJ2-7; 8 bases align to TRBD1. The CDR3 is 12 residues long. Per germline, CDR1 ENHRY and CDR2 SYGVKD. J was trimmed by 5 bases and V by 3 bases; bases with no gene match: 0. The CDR3 coding sequence is TGTGCCATCAGTGAACAGGGGGACGAGCAGTACTTC. It is translated as CAISEQGDEQYF.

This clone showed up just once. This chain's CDR3 is CAIRSGGGYEQYF. DNA for the CDR3: TGTGCCATCCGTAGTGGCGGGGGCTACGAGCAGTACTTC. The chain employs TRBV27 and TRBJ2-7; 7 nucleotides align to TRBD2. This CDR3 has 13 residues. Germline CDR1 and CDR2: MNHEY and SMNVEV (reference sequence). Trimming at V came to 10 bases and at J to 3 bases, leaving 9 bases not matched to a gene.

This rearrangement joins TRBV7-2 to TRBJ2-7; 8 positions match TRBD2. The CDR3 sequence is 15 residues long. In germline, CDR1 is SGHTA, CDR2 FQGNSA. Trimming took 1 base from V and 7 from J; bases not matched to a gene: 9. Written as DNA, the CDR3 is TGTGCCAGCAGCTTAGAAGCGGGGGTCTACGGAGAGCAGTACTTC. Protein sequence: CASSLEAGVYGEQYF.

The chain combines TRBV20-1 with TRBJ1-2; D may be TRBD1 (5 bases). Germline V gives CDR1 DFQATT, CDR2 SNEGSKA (reference sequence). V lost 3 bases and J lost 5, with 16 bases in between. The CDR3 length is 14 residues. The CDR3 sequence: CSASSEGLGYGYTF. The CDR3 region has the DNA TGCAGTGCTAGTTCGGAGGGGCTAGGATATGGCTACACCTTC.

The rearrangement joins TRBV2 to TRBJ1-5, with D tentatively TRBD1 (5 bases). The V gene's germline CDR1 is SNHLY and CDR2 FYNNEI. V was pared by 5 bases and J by 0 bases, with 11 bases between. This CDR3 comprises 15 residues. CDR3 nucleotides: TGTGCCAGCAGTTACACAGGTAATAGCAATCAGCCCCAGCATTTT. This translates into CASSYTGNSNQPQHF.

The chain employs TRBV7-3 and TRBJ2-7; 8 bases are shared with TRBD2. CDR3 length: 14 amino acids. Trimming cost V 5 bases and J 4 bases; bases outside gene matches: 7. The V gene's germline CDR1 is SGHTA and CDR2 FQGTGA. CDR3 in DNA: TGTGCCAGCAGCCGCGACGGGAGGGGATACGAGCAGTACTTC. Its protein product is CASSRDGRGYEQYF.

This sequence joins TRBV5-1 and TRBJ1-2; D uncertain. The germline V and J ends were trimmed by 7 bases and 4 bases, with 14 bases remaining between them. This CDR3 has 13 amino acids. Germline V lookup: CDR1 SGHRS, CDR2 YFSETQ. The CDR3 loop is CASFERSGYGYTF. DNA of the CDR3: TGCGCCAGCTTCGAAAGGTCGGGCTATGGCTACACCTTC.

The chain links TRBV6-4 to TRBJ2-1, with 7 nucleotides matching TRBD2. Germline values: CDR1 MRHNA, CDR2 SNTAGT. Trimming removed 6 bases from V and 8 bases from J; junction bases left unmatched: 10. CDR3 length: 14 residues. The CDR3 reads CASRPQLGGDEQFF. For the CDR3, the DNA is TGTGCCAGCAGGCCCCAATTGGGGGGGGATGAGCAGTTCTTC.

The chain combines TRBV29-1 with TRBJ2-5, with TRBD1 matching 9 bases. The trim removed 1 base at V and 5 bases at J, leaving 8 bases unmatched. The CDR3 length is 15 residues. Germline CDR1 reads SQVTM; CDR2 reads ANQGSEA. The CDR3 sequence: CSVEGAQGAGETQYF. DNA for the CDR3: TGCAGCGTTGAAGGGGCACAGGGGGCGGGGGAGACCCAGTACTTC.

This chain joins TRBV2 and TRBJ1-2; 10 bases line up with TRBD1. Germline assignment: CDR1 SNHLY and CDR2 FYNNEI. The CDR3 covers 14 residues. J lost 7 bases, V lost 5 bases, and 7 bases had no gene match. This CDR3 reads CASSIDRGLSGYTF. CDR3 in DNA: TGTGCCAGCAGTATCGACAGGGGGCTCAGTGGCTACACCTTC.

This clone occurred once. CDR3 DNA: TGTGCCAGCAGCCCCGGGACTAGCCTCAACAATGAGCAGTTCTTC. It yields the protein CASSPGTSLNNEQFF. The rearrangement uses TRBV7-3 and TRBJ2-1, with TRBD2 matching 9 bases. The V and J ends lost 5 bases and 5 bases, in that order; junction bases with no gene match: 7. The CDR3 is 15 amino acids. Germline V gives CDR1 SGHTA, CDR2 FQGTGA.

This clone has only one observation. J is TRBJ2-1 and V is TRBV5-4; D is possibly TRBD2 (5 bases). V lost 4 bases and J lost 8, with 13 bases in between. Per germline, CDR1 SGHNT and CDR2 YYREEE (reference sequence). This CDR3 has 13 residues. CDR3 protein: CASSGSYSDEQFF. The CDR3, as DNA: TGTGCCAGCAGCGGGAGTTACAGCGATGAGCAGTTCTTC.

V is TRBV2 and J is TRBJ2-1, with 8 bases lining up with TRBD2. Germline values: CDR1 SNHLY, CDR2 FYNNEI. This CDR3 spans 15 amino acids. J was trimmed by 5 bases and V by 1 base; bases with no gene match: 4. Here the CDR3 DNA reads TGTGCCAGCAGTGAAGGGACTAGCCCAAACAATGAGCAGTTCTTC. Translation gives CASSEGTSPNNEQFF.

V is TRBV9 and J is TRBJ2-1; TRBD2 agrees at 10 bases. The CDR3 is 15 amino acids. V dropped 4 bases and J dropped 4; count of bases not matched to a gene: 5. Germline values: CDR1 SGDLS, CDR2 YYNGEE. The CDR3 spells CASSPGLAAYNEQFF. CDR3 in DNA: TGTGCCAGCAGCCCAGGACTAGCGGCATACAATGAGCAGTTCTTC. Supplemented by reference TRBV9 and TRBJ2-1, the full variable domain reads DSGVTQTPKHLITATGQRVTLRCSPRSGDLSVYWYQQSLDQGLQFLIQYYNGEERAKGNILERFSAQQFPDLHSELNLSSLELGDSALYFCASSPGLAAYNEQFFGPGTRLTVL.

The chain combines TRBV6-5 with TRBJ2-7; 10 bases are shared with TRBD1. CDR1 and CDR2 from the germline V gene are MNHEY and SVGAGI. The CDR3 runs 14 residues. V lost 6 bases, J lost 6 bases, and 8 bases stayed unmatched. CDR3 amino acids: CASSRRQGAFEQYF. DNA of the CDR3: TGTGCCAGCAGCCGAAGACAGGGGGCGTTCGAGCAGTACTTC.

For this clone: This sample also contains other DNA sequences that code for the same CDR3. J is TRBJ2-7 and V is TRBV13, with D tentatively TRBD2 (6 bases). The CDR3 is made up of 12 amino acids. The V gene lost 1 base and the J gene lost 6 bases, with 7 bases spanning the gap. Germline CDR1 and CDR2: PRHDT and FYEKMQ (reference sequence). CDR3: CASSLAGGEQYF. CDR3 DNA sequence: TGTGCCAGCAGCTTAGCCGGGGGCGAGCAGTACTTC.

V usage is TRBV5-1 and J usage is TRBJ2-1; 7 nucleotides line up with TRBD2. V gave up 4 bases and J gave up 7 bases; unmatched junction bases: 2. This CDR3 contains 12 residues. Germline V lookup: CDR1 SGHRS, CDR2 YFSETQ. The CDR3 loop reads CASSPSGNEQFF. Written as DNA, the CDR3 is TGCGCCAGCAGCCCTAGCGGTAATGAGCAGTTCTTC.

The gene calls are TRBV29-1 and TRBJ1-2; 7 bases are a match to TRBD1. The CDR3 extends over 16 amino acids. The germline gives CDR1 SQVTM, CDR2 ANQGSEA. Unmatched junction bases numbered 17, after V lost 6 bases and J lost 4 bases. This CDR3 is CSVVGTASTISYGYTF. CDR3 bases: TGCAGCGTCGTAGGGACAGCGAGTACTATATCCTATGGCTACACCTTC.

The rearrangement uses TRBV5-1 and TRBJ1-4, with TRBD1 matching over 11 bases. The CDR3 covers 15 residues. The germline gives CDR1 SGHRS, CDR2 YFSETQ. V lost 4 bases, J lost 7 bases, and 6 bases stayed unmatched. CDR3 DNA: TGCGCCAGCAGCACCGGACAGGGGGCTGGTGAAAAACTGTTTTTT. Protein sequence: CASSTGQGAGEKLFF. Using reference TRBV5-1 and TRBJ1-4 for the parts outside the CDR3, the full variable domain is KAGVTQTPRYLIKTRGQQVTLSCSPISGHRSVSWYQQTPGQGLQFLFEYFSETQRNKGNFPGRFSGRQFSNSRSEMNVSTLELGDSALYLCASSTGQGAGEKLFFGSGTQLSVL.

The chain has TRBV19 and TRBJ1-1; 7 bases are shared with TRBD1. V dropped 2 bases and J dropped 5; count of bases not matched to a gene: 8. The CDR3 contains 15 residues. Germline V gene sequence: CDR1 LNHDA, CDR2 SQIVND (reference sequence). The CDR3, as DNA: TGTGCCAGTAGTATACCTGACAGGGCGCGAACTGAAGCTTTCTTT. It codes for CASSIPDRARTEAFF.

This clone was counted a single time. The DNA for the CDR3 is TGTGCCAGCAGTCTTCTGGAGGGCCAGTACTTC. Its protein is CASSLLEGQYF. This chain connects TRBV2 to TRBJ2-5; D is perhaps TRBD2 (6 bases). The CDR3 loop spans 11 amino acids. Germline V gene data show CDR1 as SNHLY and CDR2 as FYNNEI. Trimming took off 5 bases at V and 10 bases at J, with 11 bases between the two ends. Using reference TRBV2 and TRBJ2-5 for the parts outside the CDR3, the full variable domain is EPEVTQTPSHQVTQMGQEVILRCVPISNHLYFYWYRQILGQKVEFLVSFYNNEISEKSEIFDDQFSVERPDGSNFTLKIRSTKLEDSAMYFCASSLLEGQYFGPGTRLLVL.

This clone occurred once. The V call is TRBV7-2, the J call TRBJ1-2; weak D call: TRBD1 (6 bases). V lost 3 bases and J 7 bases, leaving 15 bases between the germline ends. The CDR3 extends over 14 amino acids. Germline-derived CDR1 and CDR2 are SGHTA and FQGNSA. CDR3 protein: CASSLGRGSGGYTF. CDR3 bases: TGTGCCAGCAGCTTGGGCAGGGGATCGGGTGGCTACACCTTC.

The genes are TRBV4-1 and TRBJ1-2; D call uncertain. The length of the CDR3 is 15 residues. V lost 1 base, J lost 5 bases, and 14 bases lay in between. From germline, CDR1 is MGHRA and CDR2 YSYEKL. For the CDR3, the DNA is TGCGCCAGCAGCCAAGGGCTCGGGGTCTCGTATGGCTACACCTTC. This encodes CASSQGLGVSYGYTF.

The CDR3 DNA is TGCGCCAGCAGCCCGCACGGGACAGCTACCTCTGGGGCCAACGTCCTGACTTTC. Its protein product is CASSPHGTATSGANVLTF. The gene calls are TRBV5-1 and TRBJ2-6; 7 bases match TRBD1. CDR1 and CDR2 (germline): SGHRS, YFSETQ. After removal of 4 bases from V and 0 bases from J, the junction contained 10 bases not matched to a gene. This CDR3 spans 18 amino acids.

The chain carries TRBV5-6 and TRBJ2-7; weak D call: TRBD1 (5 bases). Germline V gene sequence: CDR1 SGHDT, CDR2 YYEEEE. There are 17 residues in the CDR3. V lost 4 bases, J lost 2 bases, and 22 bases lay in between. CDR3 loop: CASSTPKQEPTTYEQYF. CDR3 nucleotide sequence: TGTGCCAGCAGCACTCCCAAACAGGAGCCTACTACCTACGAGCAGTACTTC.

This clone was recorded a few times. This chain connects TRBV5-1 to TRBJ2-7; D call uncertain. V shed 0 bases and J shed 7 bases, with 5 bases lying between them. Per the germline V gene, CDR1 is SGHRS and CDR2 is YFSETQ. The length of the CDR3 is 11 residues. CDR3 amino acids: CASSLDGEQYF. The CDR3 coding sequence is TGCGCCAGCAGCTTGGACGGGGAGCAGTACTTC.